This is a list of T cell receptor beta chains from one sample in a study of T cells in Graves' hyperthyroidism and ophthalmopathy. MiXCR, applied by TCRdb to the multiplex PCR reads, yields one record per CDR3 protein. Of about 610,000 distinct CDR3 sequences listed, 35% to 55% are singletons. Sequenced input: peripheral blood or thyroid tissue (not recorded which). These receptors were collected from a young woman with Graves' hyperthyroidism. Both conserved end residues are part of each CDR3. The D gene is left open where the match is weak. Expanded clones are given a class, and other clones once, few, many or no size at all.

CDR3 protein: CASSLWDRVGYGYTF
CDR3 DNA: TGTGCCAGCAGCTTGTGGGACAGGGTAGGTTATGGCTACACCTTC
D gene: TRBD1
V gene: TRBV5-8
clone size: .
J gene: TRBJ1-2

CDR3 protein: CATGVTADEQFF
CDR3 DNA: TGTGCCACTGGGGTGACAGCGGATGAGCAGTTCTTC
D gene: .
V gene: TRBV10-3
clone size: .
J gene: TRBJ2-1

CDR3 protein: CASSATGVRSETQYF
CDR3 DNA: TGCGCCAGCAGCGCTACAGGGGTTCGGTCGGAGACCCAGTACTTC
D gene: TRBD1
V gene: TRBV4-1
clone size: many
J gene: TRBJ2-5

CDR3 protein: CSWVAGHQETQYF
CDR3 DNA: TGCAGCTGGGTAGCGGGACACCAAGAGACCCAGTACTTC
D gene: TRBD2
V gene: TRBV29-1
clone size: .
J gene: TRBJ2-5

CDR3 protein: CSARPNSGETQYF
CDR3 DNA: TGCAGTGCTAGACCTAACAGTGGGGAGACCCAGTACTTC
D gene: .
V gene: TRBV20-1
clone size: .
J gene: TRBJ2-5

CDR3 protein: CASSPTGLAGELFF
CDR3 DNA: TGTGCCAGCAGCCCAACGGGACTAGCGGGGGAGCTGTTTTTT
D gene: TRBD2
V gene: TRBV7-3
clone size: .
J gene: TRBJ2-2

CDR3 protein: CASSSEGGLQYF
CDR3 DNA: TGTGCCAGCAGCTCCGAAGGGGGCCTTCAGTACTTC
D gene: TRBD1
V gene: TRBV6-2/TRBV6-3
clone size: many
J gene: TRBJ2-7

CDR3 protein: CASSARVDEYEQYF
CDR3 DNA: TGTGCCAGCAGTGCTAGAGTCGACGAATACGAGCAGTACTTC
D gene: .
V gene: TRBV25-1
clone size: .
J gene: TRBJ2-7

CDR3 protein: CARGRDSYEQYF
CDR3 DNA: TGTGCCCGGGGACGGGACTCCTACGAGCAGTACTTC
D gene: .
V gene: TRBV30
clone size: .
J gene: TRBJ2-7

CDR3 protein: CSVELLAGPGELFF
CDR3 DNA: TGCAGCGTTGAACTACTAGCGGGACCAGGTGAGCTGTTTTTT
D gene: TRBD2
V gene: TRBV29-1
clone size: .
J gene: TRBJ2-2

CDR3 protein: CASHDVRQQPYNEQFF
CDR3 DNA: TGCGCCAGCCATGATGTGAGGCAACAGCCCTACAATGAGCAGTTCTTC
D gene: .
V gene: TRBV5-1
clone size: .
J gene: TRBJ2-1

CDR3 protein: CSARERGRTNYGYTF
CDR3 DNA: TGCAGTGCTAGAGAGAGGGGGAGGACGAACTATGGCTACACCTTC
D gene: .
V gene: TRBV20-1
clone size: .
J gene: TRBJ1-2

CDR3 protein: CSASGPDTFEPQHF
CDR3 DNA: TGCAGTGCTAGCGGGCCTGACACCTTTGAGCCCCAGCATTTT
D gene: .
V gene: TRBV20-1
clone size: few
J gene: TRBJ1-5

CDR3 protein: CASSEGGWVYQETQYF
CDR3 DNA: TGTGCCAGCAGTGAAGGGGGCTGGGTGTACCAAGAGACCCAGTACTTC
D gene: .
V gene: TRBV6-1
clone size: many
J gene: TRBJ2-5

CDR3 protein: CASSPRSYQPQHF
CDR3 DNA: TGTGCCAGCAGCCCTCGTAGCTATCAGCCCCAGCATTTT
D gene: .
V gene: TRBV7-2
clone size: many
J gene: TRBJ1-5

CDR3 protein: CASSYGTSGSGETQYF
CDR3 DNA: TGTGCCAGCAGCTACGGGACTAGCGGGAGCGGGGAGACCCAGTACTTC
D gene: TRBD2
V gene: TRBV2
clone size: .
J gene: TRBJ2-5

CDR3 protein: CSARIPGDFETNYGYTF
CDR3 DNA: TGCAGTGCTAGAATCCCAGGGGATTTTGAGACTAACTATGGCTACACCTTC
D gene: .
V gene: TRBV20-1
clone size: many
J gene: TRBJ1-2

CDR3 protein: CASHRASGNSPLHF
CDR3 DNA: TGTGCCAGCCACCGGGCTAGCGGCAATTCACCCCTCCACTTT
D gene: .
V gene: TRBV2
clone size: .
J gene: TRBJ1-6

CDR3 protein: CASSAEGSETQYF
CDR3 DNA: TGTGCCAGCAGTGCTGAGGGTTCAGAGACCCAGTACTTC
D gene: .
V gene: TRBV2
clone size: once
J gene: TRBJ2-5

CDR3 protein: CASSFPGGELFF
CDR3 DNA: TGTGCCAGCAGTTTCCCGGGCGGGGAGCTGTTTTTT
D gene: .
V gene: TRBV6-6
clone size: .
J gene: TRBJ2-2

CDR3 protein: CAIDRRPTNYGYTF
CDR3 DNA: TGTGCCATCGACAGGAGGCCAACGAACTATGGCTACACCTTC
D gene: .
V gene: TRBV14
clone size: many
J gene: TRBJ1-2

CDR3 protein: CASSDPTGVAFF
CDR3 DNA: TGTGCCAGCAGCGATCCGACAGGGGTCGCTTTCTTT
D gene: TRBD1
V gene: TRBV7-6
clone size: many
J gene: TRBJ1-1

CDR3 protein: CSARRTEDEQYF
CDR3 DNA: TGCAGTGCTAGAAGGACAGAGGACGAGCAGTACTTC
D gene: .
V gene: TRBV20-1
clone size: .
J gene: TRBJ2-7

CDR3 protein: CAGQGIGSPLHF
CDR3 DNA: TGTGCCGGACAGGGGATTGGATCACCCCTCCACTTT
D gene: TRBD1
V gene: TRBV2
clone size: .
J gene: TRBJ1-6

CDR3 protein: CASSLEAYEQYF
CDR3 DNA: TGTGCCAGCAGTTTAGAGGCTTACGAGCAGTACTTC
D gene: .
V gene: TRBV28
clone size: .
J gene: TRBJ2-7

CDR3 protein: CAVSDRTVNTGELFF
CDR3 DNA: TGTGCCGTCAGTGACCGGACGGTCAACACCGGGGAGCTGTTTTTT
D gene: .
V gene: TRBV10-3
clone size: .
J gene: TRBJ2-2

CDR3 protein: CASSQGHDNSPLHF
CDR3 DNA: TGCGCCAGCAGCCAAGGTCACGATAATTCACCCCTCCACTTT
D gene: .
V gene: TRBV4-3
clone size: .
J gene: TRBJ1-6

CDR3 protein: CASRPGVDFTDTQYF
CDR3 DNA: TGTGCCAGCAGACCGGGAGTGGATTTCACAGATACGCAGTATTTT
D gene: .
V gene: TRBV7-9
clone size: .
J gene: TRBJ2-3

CDR3 protein: CASSANEQFF
CDR3 DNA: TGTGCCAGTAGTGCTAATGAGCAGTTCTTC
D gene: .
V gene: TRBV19
clone size: .
J gene: TRBJ2-1

CDR3 protein: CSVLAGTSAYEQYF
CDR3 DNA: TGCAGCGTCCTCGCCGGGACTAGCGCCTACGAGCAGTACTTC
D gene: TRBD2
V gene: TRBV29-1
clone size: .
J gene: TRBJ2-7